This T cell receptor (beta chain) was obtained from a study of blood T cell repertoires in COVID-19. This clone was seen only once. Germline CDR1 reads SGHNT; CDR2 reads YYREEE (reference sequence). This CDR3 has 14 amino acids. V shed 0 bases and J shed 5 bases, with 11 bases lying between them. TCRdb's copy holds only in-frame clones and misses some; the assay was immunoSEQ multiplex PCR. The table includes about 230,000 clones, 88% detected once. Residents of about two dozen US areas, aged about 18 to 89 years, made up the participants. This clonotype was sampled from a woman in her 30s who had been exposed to COVID-19. The specimen was PBMCs or T cells enriched from blood (not recorded which). The chain has TRBV5-4 and TRBJ2-5, with a tentative D call TRBD2 (6 bases). The CDR3 protein is CASSLGAGRETQYF. The CDR3 bases are TGTGCCAGCAGCTTGGGGGCGGGACGGGAGACCCAGTACTTC.